These 19 T cell receptor beta chains were all obtained from the same sample, sequenced in a study of blood T cell repertoires in COVID-19. TCRdb keeps only in-frame clones here, not all; method: immunoSEQ multiplex PCR. The profile shows some 300,000 clones, more than 75% of them singletons. The sample taken for sequencing was peripheral blood. The receptors were gathered from a man in his 70s with acute or convalescent COVID-19.

This chain connects TRBV27 to TRBJ2-3; 9 positions match TRBD2. CDR1 is MNHEY, CDR2 SMNVEV, per germline (reference sequence). The CDR3 runs to 18 residues. Trimming took 11 bases from V and 0 from J; bases not matched to a gene: 18. The CDR3 bases are TGTGCCGGACCTGCCCGGGGTAGCGGGAGACCAAGCACAGATACGCAGTATTTT. The encoded protein is CAGPARGSGRPSTDTQYF.

This clone was counted between two and nine times. The V gene is TRBV14, the J gene TRBJ2-5, with D perhaps TRBD2 (5 bases). Germline V gives CDR1 SGHDN, CDR2 FVKESK. The germline V and J ends were trimmed by 0 bases and 9 bases, with 14 bases remaining between them. CDR3 length: 14 residues. The CDR3 nucleotides are TGTGCCAGCAGCCAAGACAATCGGGGTACGGCCCAGTACTTC. Its translation is CASSQDNRGTAQYF.

The chain couples TRBV3-1 (or the pseudogene TRBV3-2) to TRBJ2-2; 7 bases match TRBD1. CDR1 LGHDT and CDR2 YNNKEL come from the germline V gene (reference sequence). The CDR3 has 16 amino acids. With 3 bases clipped from V and 4 bases from J, the junction kept 8 bases outside the gene matches. The CDR3 reads CASSHQGQTITGELFF. CDR3 DNA: TGTGCCAGCAGCCATCAGGGACAGACCATCACCGGGGAGCTGTTTTTT.

This CDR3 reads CASSEGGALSYGYTF. The CDR3 DNA reads TGTGCCAGCAGTGAAGGTGGGGCGCTGTCCTATGGCTACACCTTC. The chain couples TRBV6-1 to TRBJ1-2, with D perhaps TRBD1 (5 bases). The CDR3 runs to 15 residues. With 1 base removed from V and 4 bases from J, the gap between germline ends came to 13 bases. Germline CDR1 MNHNS, CDR2 SASEGT.

The chain is built from TRBV15 and TRBJ2-7; TRBD1 agrees at 7 bases. V was clipped by 4 bases and J by 2 bases; unmatched bases: 2. CDR3 length equals 13 residues. The germline CDR1 and CDR2 sequences are LNHNV and YYDKDF (reference sequence). The CDR3: CATSKGQTYEQYF. CDR3 bases: TGTGCCACCAGCAAGGGACAGACCTACGAGCAGTACTTC.

J is TRBJ2-5 and V is TRBV18; TRBD2 aligns across 14 bases. Germline values: CDR1 KGHSH, CDR2 LQKENI. V gave up 6 bases and J gave up 4 bases; unmatched junction bases: 7. The CDR3 has 16 residues. CDR3 in amino acids: CASSRGLAGVGETQYF. The CDR3 DNA reads TGTGCCAGCTCGAGGGGACTAGCGGGAGTAGGAGAGACCCAGTACTTC.

The chain carries TRBV27 and TRBJ2-1; 9 bases are a match to TRBD2. The CDR3 is made up of 17 amino acids. Germline loops: CDR1 MNHEY, CDR2 SMNVEV (reference sequence). V gave up 5 bases and J gave up 8 bases; unmatched junction bases: 16. The CDR3 region has the DNA TGTGCCAGCAGTCCGCCCCCCCCAGCGGGAGGTGGCCATGAGCAGTTCTTC. Amino acids: CASSPPPPAGGGHEQFF.

V usage is TRBV29-1 and J usage is TRBJ2-7; 7 bases agree with TRBD2. The trim removed 6 bases at V and 2 bases at J, leaving 7 bases unmatched. In germline, CDR1 is SQVTM, CDR2 ANQGSEA. This CDR3 comprises 13 residues. CDR3 loop: CSVDRGDPYEQYF. The CDR3 DNA reads TGCAGCGTCGACCGGGGGGATCCCTACGAGCAGTACTTC.

The chain combines TRBV11-2 with TRBJ2-1; tentative D call: TRBD2 (6 bases). Germline V gene lookup returns CDR1 SGHAT and CDR2 FQNNGV. Trimming removed 2 bases from V and 3 bases from J, with 14 bases in between. The length of the CDR3 is 16 residues. CDR3 loop: CASSLLTGGFYNEQFF. DNA of the CDR3: TGTGCCAGCAGCTTATTGACCGGGGGATTCTACAATGAGCAGTTCTTC.

The CDR3 sequence: CASSPPGHELGNEQFF. Here the CDR3 DNA reads TGTGCCAGCAGCCCGCCGGGACACGAATTAGGGAATGAGCAGTTCTTC. The J gene is TRBJ2-1, the V gene TRBV14; the D gene is possibly TRBD1 (6 bases). The CDR3 has 16 residues. Trimming removed 4 bases at V and 7 bases at J, with 20 bases between. Germline V gene sequence: CDR1 SGHDN, CDR2 FVKESK.

The rearrangement links TRBV9 to TRBJ2-7; TRBD1 aligns across 8 bases. The CDR3 consists of 15 residues. CDR1 is SGDLS, CDR2 YYNGEE, per germline. Trimming cost V 0 bases and J 2 bases; bases outside gene matches: 4. The CDR3 nucleotides are TGTGCCAGCAGCGTAGCACCACAGGGGGCCTACGAGCAGTACTTC. Translation gives CASSVAPQGAYEQYF.

The chain joins TRBV7-9 to TRBJ1-4; the match to TRBD1 covers 8 bases. V shed 4 bases, J shed 5 bases, and the junction held 6 bases outside the gene matches. The CDR3 runs to 15 residues. Germline CDR1 and CDR2: SEHNR and FQNEAQ (reference sequence). The CDR3 region is CASSSQGALNEKLFF. CDR3 nucleotide sequence: TGTGCCAGCAGCTCCCAGGGGGCTTTGAATGAAAAACTGTTTTTT.

Comments on this clone: Within the sample, other DNA sequences also encode this same CDR3. V and J are TRBV5-1 and TRBJ2-3; tentatively, D is TRBD1 (7 bases). This CDR3 comprises 15 residues. V lost 0 bases and J 3 bases, leaving 11 bases between the germline ends. CDR1 is SGHRS, CDR2 YFSETQ, per germline. CDR3 protein: CASSLGQGGTDTQYF. CDR3 bases: TGCGCCAGCAGCTTGGGGCAGGGGGGTACAGATACGCAGTATTTT.

The chain employs TRBV5-4 and TRBJ1-6; D not certain. CDR3 length: 16 amino acids. Per germline, CDR1 SGHNT and CDR2 YYREEE (reference sequence). The V end lost 4 bases, the J end lost 7 bases, and 18 bases lay between the germline ends. CDR3 sequence (DNA): TGTGCCAGCAGCCCTAGTCGGCCGGTTGGGAATTCACCCCTCCACTTT. Its translation: CASSPSRPVGNSPLHF.

V gene TRBV18 combines with J gene TRBJ1-2; unclear D gene. Trimming removed 2 bases at V and 8 bases at J, with 12 bases between. Germline V gives CDR1 KGHSH, CDR2 LQKENI. This CDR3 has 13 residues. The CDR3 reads CASSPVQADGYTF. CDR3 DNA: TGTGCCAGCTCACCAGTTCAGGCTGACGGCTACACCTTC.

This rearrangement joins TRBV7-8 to TRBJ2-2; no clear D. Between the trimmed V and J ends, which lost 5 bases and 6 bases, there was a span of 16 bases. The CDR3 extends over 15 amino acids. Germline CDR1 is SGHVS and CDR2 is FQNEAQ. CDR3 residues: CASSIDKASPGELFF. The CDR3 DNA reads as TGTGCCAGCAGCATCGACAAAGCCTCCCCCGGGGAGCTGTTTTTT.

This rearrangement joins TRBV5-5 to TRBJ2-7; the match to TRBD2 covers 11 bases. The V gene's germline CDR1 is SGHKS and CDR2 YYEKEE (reference sequence). This CDR3 comprises 14 residues. V was pared by 4 bases and J by 2 bases, with 2 bases of the junction left unmatched. The CDR3 nucleotides are TGTGCCAGCAGCCCGACTAGCGGGACCTACGAGCAGTACTTC. Translated, it gives CASSPTSGTYEQYF. The whole variable domain, remainder taken from reference TRBV5-5 and TRBJ2-7, is DAGVTQSPTHLIKTRGQQVTLRCSPISGHKSVSWYQQVLGQGPQFIFQYYEKEERGRGNFPDRFSARQFPNYSSELNVNALLLGDSALYLCASSPTSGTYEQYFGPGTRLTVT.

This clone was counted between two and nine times. V usage is TRBV18 and J usage is TRBJ2-1; 7 nucleotides agree with TRBD1. Per germline, CDR1 KGHSH and CDR2 LQKENI. The CDR3 covers 15 residues. The ends lost 5 bases at V and 2 bases at J; junction bases unmatched: 6. CDR3 DNA: TGTGCCAGCTCAAATACGGGACAGCCCTACAATGAGCAGTTCTTC. This encodes CASSNTGQPYNEQFF.

V is TRBV6-5 and J is TRBJ1-5, with 7 bases lining up with TRBD1. The CDR3 extends over 15 amino acids. Germline-derived CDR1 and CDR2 are MNHEY and SVGAGI. Written as DNA, the CDR3 is TGTGGCACGTCCAGGGGGTTCGGTAGCAATCAGCCCCAGCATTTT. It codes for CGTSRGFGSNQPQHF.